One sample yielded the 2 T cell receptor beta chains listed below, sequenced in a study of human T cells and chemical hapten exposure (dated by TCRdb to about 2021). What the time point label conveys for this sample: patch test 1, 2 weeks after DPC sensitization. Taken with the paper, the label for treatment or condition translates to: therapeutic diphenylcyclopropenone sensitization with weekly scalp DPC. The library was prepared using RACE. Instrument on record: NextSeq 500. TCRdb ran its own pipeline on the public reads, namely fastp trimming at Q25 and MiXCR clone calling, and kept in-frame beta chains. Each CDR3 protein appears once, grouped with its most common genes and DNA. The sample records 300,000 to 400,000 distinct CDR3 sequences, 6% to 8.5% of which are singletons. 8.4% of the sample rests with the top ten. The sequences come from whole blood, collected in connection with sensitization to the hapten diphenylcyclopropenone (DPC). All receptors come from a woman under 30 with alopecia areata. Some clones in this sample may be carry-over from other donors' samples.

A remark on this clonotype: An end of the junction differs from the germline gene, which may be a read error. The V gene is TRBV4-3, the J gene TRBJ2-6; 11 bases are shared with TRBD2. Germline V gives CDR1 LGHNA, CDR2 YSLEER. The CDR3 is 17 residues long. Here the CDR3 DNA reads TGCGCCAGCAGCCATAGCGGGGGGGCCGATGGGGCCAACGTCCAGACTTTC. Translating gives CASSHSGGADGANVQTF.

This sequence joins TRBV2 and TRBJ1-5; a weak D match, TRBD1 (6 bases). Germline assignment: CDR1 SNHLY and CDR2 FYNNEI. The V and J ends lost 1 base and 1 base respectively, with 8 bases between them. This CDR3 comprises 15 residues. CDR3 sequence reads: CASSEERGSNQPQHF. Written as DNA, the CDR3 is TGTGCCAGCAGTGAAGAGAGGGGGAGCAATCAGCCCCAGCATTTT.